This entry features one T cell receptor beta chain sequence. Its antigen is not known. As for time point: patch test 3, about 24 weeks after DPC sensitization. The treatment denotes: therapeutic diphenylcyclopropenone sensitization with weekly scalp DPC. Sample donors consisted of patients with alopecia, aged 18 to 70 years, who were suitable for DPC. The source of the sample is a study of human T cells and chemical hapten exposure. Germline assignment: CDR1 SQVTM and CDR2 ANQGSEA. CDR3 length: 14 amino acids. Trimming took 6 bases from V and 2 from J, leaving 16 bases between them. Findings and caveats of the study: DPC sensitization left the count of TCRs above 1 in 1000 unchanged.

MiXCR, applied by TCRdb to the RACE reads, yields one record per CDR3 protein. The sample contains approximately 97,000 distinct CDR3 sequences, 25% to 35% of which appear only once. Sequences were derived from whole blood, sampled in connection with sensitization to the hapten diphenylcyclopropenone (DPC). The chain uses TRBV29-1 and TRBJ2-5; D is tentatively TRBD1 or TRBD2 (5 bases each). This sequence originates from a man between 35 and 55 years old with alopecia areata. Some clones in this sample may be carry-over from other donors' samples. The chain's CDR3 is CSVVQDSLQETQYF. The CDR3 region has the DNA TGCAGCGTCGTACAGGACTCCTTACAAGAGACCCAGTACTTC.